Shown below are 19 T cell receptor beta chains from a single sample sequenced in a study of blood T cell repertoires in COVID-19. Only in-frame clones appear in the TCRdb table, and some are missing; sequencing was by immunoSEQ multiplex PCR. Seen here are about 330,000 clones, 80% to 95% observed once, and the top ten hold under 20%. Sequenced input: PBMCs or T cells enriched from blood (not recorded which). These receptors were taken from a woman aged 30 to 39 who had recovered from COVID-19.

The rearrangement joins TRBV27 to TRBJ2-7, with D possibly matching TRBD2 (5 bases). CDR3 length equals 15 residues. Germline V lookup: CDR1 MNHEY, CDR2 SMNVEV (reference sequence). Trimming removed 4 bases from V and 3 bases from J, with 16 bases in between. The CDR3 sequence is CASSSTTGMGYEQYF. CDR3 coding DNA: TGTGCCAGCAGTTCTACTACGGGGATGGGCTACGAGCAGTACTTC.

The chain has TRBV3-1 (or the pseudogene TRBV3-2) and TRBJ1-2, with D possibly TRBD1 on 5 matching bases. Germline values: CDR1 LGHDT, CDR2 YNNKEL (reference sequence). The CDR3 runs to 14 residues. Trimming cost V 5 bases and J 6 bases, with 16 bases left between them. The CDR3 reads CASSYWGELDGYTF. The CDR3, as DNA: TGTGCCAGCAGCTACTGGGGGGAGTTGGATGGCTACACCTTC.

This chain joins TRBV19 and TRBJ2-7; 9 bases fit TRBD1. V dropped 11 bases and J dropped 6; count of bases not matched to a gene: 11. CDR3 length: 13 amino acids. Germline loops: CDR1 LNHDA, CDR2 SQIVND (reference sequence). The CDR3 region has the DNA TGTGCCGCCCGGCGGACAGGGGACGCCGAGCAGTACTTC. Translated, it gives CAARRTGDAEQYF.

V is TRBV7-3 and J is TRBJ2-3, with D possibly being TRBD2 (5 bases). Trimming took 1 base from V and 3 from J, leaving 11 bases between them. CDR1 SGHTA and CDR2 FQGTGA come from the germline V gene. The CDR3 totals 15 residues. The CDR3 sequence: CASSLNGLGTDTQYF. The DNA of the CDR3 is TGTGCCAGCAGCTTAAATGGACTGGGGACAGATACGCAGTATTTT.

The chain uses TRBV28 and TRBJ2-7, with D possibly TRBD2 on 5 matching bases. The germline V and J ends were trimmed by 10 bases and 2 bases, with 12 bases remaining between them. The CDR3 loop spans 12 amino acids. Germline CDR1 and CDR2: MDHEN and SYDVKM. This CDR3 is CAIGGVAYEQYF. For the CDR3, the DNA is TGTGCCATCGGAGGAGTAGCCTACGAGCAGTACTTC.

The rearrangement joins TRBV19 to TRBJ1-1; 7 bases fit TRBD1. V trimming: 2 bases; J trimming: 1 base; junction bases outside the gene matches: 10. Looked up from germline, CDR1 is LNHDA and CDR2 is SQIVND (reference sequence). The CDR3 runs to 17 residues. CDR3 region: CASSIRGPGGPNTEAFF. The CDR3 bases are TGTGCCAGTAGTATACGTGGCCCAGGGGGGCCGAACACTGAAGCTTTCTTT.

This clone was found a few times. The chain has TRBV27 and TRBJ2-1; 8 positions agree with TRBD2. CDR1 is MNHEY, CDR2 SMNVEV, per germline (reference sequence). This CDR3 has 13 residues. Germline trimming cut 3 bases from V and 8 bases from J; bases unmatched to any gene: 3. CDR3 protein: CASSFDSGDEQFF. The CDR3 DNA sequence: TGTGCCAGCAGTTTTGATAGCGGGGATGAGCAGTTCTTC.

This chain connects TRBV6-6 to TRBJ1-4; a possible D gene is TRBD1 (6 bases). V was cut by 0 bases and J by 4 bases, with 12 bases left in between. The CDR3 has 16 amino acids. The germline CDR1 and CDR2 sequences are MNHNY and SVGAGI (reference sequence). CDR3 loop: CASSYSQGGYNEKLFF. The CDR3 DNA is TGTGCCAGCAGTTACTCACAAGGGGGTTATAATGAAAAACTGTTTTTT.

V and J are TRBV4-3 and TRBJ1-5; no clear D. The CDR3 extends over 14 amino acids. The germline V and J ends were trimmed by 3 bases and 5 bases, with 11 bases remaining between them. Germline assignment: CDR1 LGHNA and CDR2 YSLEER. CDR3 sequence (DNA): TGCGCCAGCAGCCAGAGGGAGGGTGATCAGCCCCAGCATTTT. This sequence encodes CASSQREGDQPQHF.

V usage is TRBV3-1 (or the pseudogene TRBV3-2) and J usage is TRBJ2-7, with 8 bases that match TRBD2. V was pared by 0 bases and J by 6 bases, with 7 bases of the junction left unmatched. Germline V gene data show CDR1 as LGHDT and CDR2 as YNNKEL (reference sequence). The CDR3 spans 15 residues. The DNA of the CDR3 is TGTGCCAGCAGCCAAGACATAAGCGGGAGTCGCGAGCAGTACTTC. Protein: CASSQDISGSREQYF.

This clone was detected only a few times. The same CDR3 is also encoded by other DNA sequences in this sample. The CDR3 loop reads CASSVGQASGYGYTF. Written as DNA, the CDR3 is TGTGCCAGCAGCGTCGGACAGGCGTCGGGCTATGGCTACACCTTC. The rearrangement joins TRBV9 to TRBJ1-2; 7 nucleotides align to TRBD1. V was pared by 2 bases and J by 4 bases, with 8 bases of the junction left unmatched. The CDR3 extends over 15 amino acids. Germline CDR1 is SGDLS and CDR2 is YYNGEE.

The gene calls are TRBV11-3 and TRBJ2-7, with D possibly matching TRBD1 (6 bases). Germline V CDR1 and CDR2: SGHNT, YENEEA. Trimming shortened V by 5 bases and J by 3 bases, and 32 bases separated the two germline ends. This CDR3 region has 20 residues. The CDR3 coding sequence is TGTGCCAGCAGCCCCTATGAACCTCCTTTCCGAGCTACAGGGAGCTACGAGCAGTACTTC. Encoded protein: CASSPYEPPFRATGSYEQYF.

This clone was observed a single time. This CDR3 is CASGLAGVEQYF. As DNA, the CDR3 is TGTGCCAGCGGACTAGCGGGAGTCGAGCAGTACTTC. The V call is TRBV2, the J call TRBJ2-7; 13 bases align to TRBD2. Looked up from germline, CDR1 is SNHLY and CDR2 is FYNNEI. The CDR3 consists of 12 residues. Trimming removed 8 bases from V and 6 bases from J; junction bases left unmatched: 1.

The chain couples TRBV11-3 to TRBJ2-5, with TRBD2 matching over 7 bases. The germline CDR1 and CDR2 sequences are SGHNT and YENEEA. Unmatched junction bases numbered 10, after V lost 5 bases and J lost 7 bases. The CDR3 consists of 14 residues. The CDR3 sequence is CASSPRLGGGTQYF. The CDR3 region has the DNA TGTGCCAGCAGCCCGAGACTAGGCGGGGGGACCCAGTACTTC.

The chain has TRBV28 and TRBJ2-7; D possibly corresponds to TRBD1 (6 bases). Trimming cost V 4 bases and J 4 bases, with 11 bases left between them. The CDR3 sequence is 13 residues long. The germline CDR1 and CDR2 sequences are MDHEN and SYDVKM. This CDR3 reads CASSSGELYEQYF. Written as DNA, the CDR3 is TGTGCCAGCAGTTCAGGGGAATTGTACGAGCAGTACTTC.

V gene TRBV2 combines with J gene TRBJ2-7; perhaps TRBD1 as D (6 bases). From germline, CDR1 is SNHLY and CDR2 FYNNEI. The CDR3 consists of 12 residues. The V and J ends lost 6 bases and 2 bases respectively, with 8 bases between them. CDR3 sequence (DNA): TGTGCCAGCAGCGAGGGGGCCTACGAGCAGTACTTC. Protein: CASSEGAYEQYF.

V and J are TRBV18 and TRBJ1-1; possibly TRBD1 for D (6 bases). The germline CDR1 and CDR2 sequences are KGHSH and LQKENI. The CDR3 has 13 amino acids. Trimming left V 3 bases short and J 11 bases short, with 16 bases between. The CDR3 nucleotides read TGTGCCAGCTCACCGAACAGGGAAAATTTGGCTTTCTTT. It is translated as CASSPNRENLAFF.

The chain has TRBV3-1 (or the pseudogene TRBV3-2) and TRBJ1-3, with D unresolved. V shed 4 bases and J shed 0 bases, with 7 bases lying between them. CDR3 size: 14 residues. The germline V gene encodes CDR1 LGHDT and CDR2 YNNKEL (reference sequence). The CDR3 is CASSPPVSGNTIYF. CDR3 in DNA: TGTGCCAGCAGCCCGCCGGTCTCTGGAAACACCATATATTTT.

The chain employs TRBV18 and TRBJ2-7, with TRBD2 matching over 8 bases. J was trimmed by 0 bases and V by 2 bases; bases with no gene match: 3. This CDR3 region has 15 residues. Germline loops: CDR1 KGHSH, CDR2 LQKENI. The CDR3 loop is CASSPESGSSYEQYF. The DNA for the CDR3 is TGTGCCAGCTCACCAGAGAGCGGGAGCTCCTACGAGCAGTACTTC.